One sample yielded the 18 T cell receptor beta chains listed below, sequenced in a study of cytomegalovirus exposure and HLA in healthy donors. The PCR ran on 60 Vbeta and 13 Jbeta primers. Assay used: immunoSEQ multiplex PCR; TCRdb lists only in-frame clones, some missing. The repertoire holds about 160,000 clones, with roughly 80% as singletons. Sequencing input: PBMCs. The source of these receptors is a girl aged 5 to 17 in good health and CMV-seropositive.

The CDR3 coding sequence is TGTGCCAGCCTCCGGACAGGGCTGCAGTACTTC. It specifies CASLRTGLQYF. The chain uses TRBV6-1 and TRBJ2-7; TRBD1 agrees at 8 bases. The CDR3 extends over 11 amino acids. J lost 9 bases, V lost 8 bases, and 6 bases had no gene match. CDR1 and CDR2 from the germline V gene are MNHNS and SASEGT.

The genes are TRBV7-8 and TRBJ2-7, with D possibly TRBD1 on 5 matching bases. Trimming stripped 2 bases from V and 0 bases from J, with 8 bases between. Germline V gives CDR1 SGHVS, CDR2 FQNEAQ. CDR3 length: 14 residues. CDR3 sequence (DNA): TGTGCCAGCAGCTTATTGCAGGGCTCCTACGAGCAGTACTTC. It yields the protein CASSLLQGSYEQYF. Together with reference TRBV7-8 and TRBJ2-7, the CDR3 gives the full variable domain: GAGVSQSPRYKVAKRGQDVALRCDPISGHVSLFWYQQALGQGPEFLTYFQNEAQLDKSGLPSDRFFAERPEGSVSTLKIQRTQQEDSAVYLCASSLLQGSYEQYFGPGTRLTVT.

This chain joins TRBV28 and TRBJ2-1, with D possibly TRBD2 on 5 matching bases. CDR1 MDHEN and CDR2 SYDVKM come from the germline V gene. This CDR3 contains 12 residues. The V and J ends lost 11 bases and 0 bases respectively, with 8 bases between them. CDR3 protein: CAWESSYNEQFF. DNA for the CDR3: TGTGCCTGGGAGAGCTCCTACAATGAGCAGTTCTTC.

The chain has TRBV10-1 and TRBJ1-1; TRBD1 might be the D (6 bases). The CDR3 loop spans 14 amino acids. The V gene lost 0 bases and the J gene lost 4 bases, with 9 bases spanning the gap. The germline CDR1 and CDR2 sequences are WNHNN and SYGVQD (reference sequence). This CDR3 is CASSESYRATEAFF. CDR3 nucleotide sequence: TGCGCCAGCAGTGAGTCGTACAGGGCCACTGAAGCTTTCTTT.

CDR3 in DNA: TGTGCCAGCAGTTTCAGCGGGGGACTCCTAGCGCAGTATTTT. Its protein is CASSFSGGLLAQYF. This chain uses TRBV27 with TRBJ2-3, with 8 bases lining up with TRBD2. Germline trimming cut 3 bases from V and 10 bases from J; bases unmatched to any gene: 9. This CDR3 spans 14 amino acids. Germline CDR1 reads MNHEY; CDR2 reads SMNVEV (reference sequence).

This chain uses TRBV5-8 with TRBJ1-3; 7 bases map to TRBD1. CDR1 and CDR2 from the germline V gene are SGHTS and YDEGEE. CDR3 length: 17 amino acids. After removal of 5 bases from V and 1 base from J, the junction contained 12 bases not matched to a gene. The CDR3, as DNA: TGTGCCAGCAGTATTGATCCCTTCAGGGGGTCTGGAAACACCATATATTTT. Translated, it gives CASSIDPFRGSGNTIYF.

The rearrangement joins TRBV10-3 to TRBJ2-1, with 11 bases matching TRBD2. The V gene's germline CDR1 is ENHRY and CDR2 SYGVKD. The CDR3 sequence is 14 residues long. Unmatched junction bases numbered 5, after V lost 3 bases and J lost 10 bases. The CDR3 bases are TGTGCCATCAGTGAAACTAGCGGGAGAGGGGAGCAGTTCTTC. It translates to CAISETSGRGEQFF.

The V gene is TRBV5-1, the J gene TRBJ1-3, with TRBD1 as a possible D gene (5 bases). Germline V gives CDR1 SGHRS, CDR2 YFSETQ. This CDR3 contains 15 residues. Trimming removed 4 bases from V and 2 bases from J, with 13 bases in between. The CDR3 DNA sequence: TGCGCCAGCAGCGTGATCAGGGAGGCTGGAAACACCATATATTTT. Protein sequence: CASSVIREAGNTIYF.

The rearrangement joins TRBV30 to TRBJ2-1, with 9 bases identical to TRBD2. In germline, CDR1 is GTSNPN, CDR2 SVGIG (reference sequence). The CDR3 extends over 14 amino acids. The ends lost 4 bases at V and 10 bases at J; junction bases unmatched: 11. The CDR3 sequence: CAWIRAGGLREQFF. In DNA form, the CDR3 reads TGTGCCTGGATACGGGCGGGAGGGCTACGCGAGCAGTTCTTC.

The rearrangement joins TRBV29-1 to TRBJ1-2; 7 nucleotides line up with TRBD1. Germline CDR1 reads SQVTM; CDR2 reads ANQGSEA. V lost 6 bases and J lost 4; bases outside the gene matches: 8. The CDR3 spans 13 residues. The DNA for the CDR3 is TGCAGCGTCCCTGGGACAGCCAGCTATGGCTACACCTTC. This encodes CSVPGTASYGYTF.

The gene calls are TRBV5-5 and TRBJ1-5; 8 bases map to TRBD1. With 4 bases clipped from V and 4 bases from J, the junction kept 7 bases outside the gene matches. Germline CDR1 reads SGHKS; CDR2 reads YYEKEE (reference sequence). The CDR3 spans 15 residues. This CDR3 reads CASSQWTGRNQPQHF. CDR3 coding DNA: TGTGCCAGCAGCCAGTGGACAGGGAGGAATCAGCCCCAGCATTTT. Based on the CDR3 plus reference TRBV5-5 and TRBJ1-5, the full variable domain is DAGVTQSPTHLIKTRGQQVTLRCSPISGHKSVSWYQQVLGQGPQFIFQYYEKEERGRGNFPDRFSARQFPNYSSELNVNALLLGDSALYLCASSQWTGRNQPQHFGDGTRLSIL.

As DNA, the CDR3 is TGCGCCAGCAGCTTGCCCGGACAGAATTACGAGCAGTACTTC. Translation gives CASSLPGQNYEQYF. The rearrangement links TRBV5-1 to TRBJ2-7; tentative D call: TRBD1 (6 bases). From germline, CDR1 is SGHRS and CDR2 YFSETQ. The CDR3 sequence is 14 residues long. Trimming cost V 1 base and J 4 bases, with 12 bases left between them.

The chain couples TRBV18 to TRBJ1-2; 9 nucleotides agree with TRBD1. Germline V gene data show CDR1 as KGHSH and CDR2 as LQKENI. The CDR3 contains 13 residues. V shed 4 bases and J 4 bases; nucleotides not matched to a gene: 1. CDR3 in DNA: TGTGCCAGCTCACAGGGACAGGGCTATGGCTACACCTTC. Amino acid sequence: CASSQGQGYGYTF.

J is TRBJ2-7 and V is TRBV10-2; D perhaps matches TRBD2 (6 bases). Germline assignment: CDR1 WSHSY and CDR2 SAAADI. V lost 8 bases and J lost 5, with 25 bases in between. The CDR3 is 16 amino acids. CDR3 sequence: CASGQEPRLVSHEQYF. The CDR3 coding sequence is TGCGCCAGCGGGCAGGAACCGAGACTAGTGTCGCACGAGCAGTACTTC.

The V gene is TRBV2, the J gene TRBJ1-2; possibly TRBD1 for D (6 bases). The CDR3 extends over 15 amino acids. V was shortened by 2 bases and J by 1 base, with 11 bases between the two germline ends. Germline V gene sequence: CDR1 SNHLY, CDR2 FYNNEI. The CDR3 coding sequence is TGTGCCAGCAGTGAATTGGGGGCCGGTAACTATGGCTACACCTTC. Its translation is CASSELGAGNYGYTF.

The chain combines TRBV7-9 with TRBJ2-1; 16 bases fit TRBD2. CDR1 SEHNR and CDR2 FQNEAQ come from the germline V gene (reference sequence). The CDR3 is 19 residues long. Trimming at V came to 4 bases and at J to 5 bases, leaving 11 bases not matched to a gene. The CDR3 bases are TGTGCCAGCAGCTCCGGGACTAGCGGGAGGGGGGGCATTAACAATGAGCAGTTCTTC. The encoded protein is CASSSGTSGRGGINNEQFF.

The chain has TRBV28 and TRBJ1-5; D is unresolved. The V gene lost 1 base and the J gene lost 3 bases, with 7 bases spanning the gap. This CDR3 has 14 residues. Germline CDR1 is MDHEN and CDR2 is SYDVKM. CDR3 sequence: CASSLSQDNQPQHF. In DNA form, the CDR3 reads TGTGCCAGCAGTTTATCGCAGGACAATCAGCCCCAGCATTTT.

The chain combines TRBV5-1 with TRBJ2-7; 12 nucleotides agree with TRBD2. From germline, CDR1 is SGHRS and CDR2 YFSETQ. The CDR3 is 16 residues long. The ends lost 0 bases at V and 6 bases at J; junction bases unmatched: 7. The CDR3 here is CASSLGASGRGGEQYF. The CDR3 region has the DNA TGCGCCAGCAGCTTGGGGGCTAGCGGGAGGGGTGGCGAGCAGTACTTC. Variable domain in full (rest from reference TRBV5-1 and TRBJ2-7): KAGVTQTPRYLIKTRGQQVTLSCSPISGHRSVSWYQQTPGQGLQFLFEYFSETQRNKGNFPGRFSGRQFSNSRSEMNVSTLELGDSALYLCASSLGASGRGGEQYFGPGTRLTVT.